The 30 T cell receptor beta chains listed next were all sequenced from one sample in a study of shared clonotypes between healthy human individuals. Profiling relied on immunoSEQ multiplex PCR, and the TCRdb table lists in-frame clones only, not all of them. Seen here are millions of clones, about 95% observed once, and the top ten hold 1% to 1.3%. It was CD45RO-negative cells, positively selected for CCR7, that made up naive CD8 cells, with terminally differentiated effector memory CD45RA+ cells excluded. Sequenced material: naive CD8+ T cells sorted from blood. The receptors here all came from a man between 18 and 29 years old in good health.

This chain links TRBV10-1 with TRBJ2-1; possibly TRBD2 for D (6 bases). The CDR3 consists of 14 residues. Trimming removed 5 bases at V and 4 bases at J, with 12 bases between. Per germline, CDR1 WNHNN and CDR2 SYGVQD (reference sequence). The CDR3 sequence is CASSTGVNYNEQFF. The CDR3 nucleotides are TGCGCCAGCAGTACGGGAGTCAATTACAATGAGCAGTTCTTC.

The gene calls are TRBV6-5 and TRBJ2-2; the match to TRBD2 covers 7 bases. This CDR3 is built from 15 residues. Trimming at V came to 4 bases and at J to 0 bases, leaving 2 bases not matched to a gene. The germline CDR1 and CDR2 sequences are MNHEY and SVGAGI. The CDR3 is CASSLAGTNTGELFF. As DNA, the CDR3 is TGTGCCAGCAGTTTAGCGGGTACGAACACCGGGGAGCTGTTTTTT.

CDR3 in amino acids: CASSERDAASYNEQFF. The CDR3 coding sequence is TGTGCCAGCAGTGAAAGGGACGCCGCATCCTACAATGAGCAGTTCTTC. The chain couples TRBV6-1 to TRBJ2-1, with D perhaps assigned TRBD1 or TRBD2 (5 bases each). In germline, CDR1 is MNHNS, CDR2 SASEGT. Deletions cut 2 bases from V and 1 base from J, with 12 bases between. The CDR3 is made up of 16 amino acids.

This chain uses TRBV27 with TRBJ1-6; 8 bases are a match to TRBD1. This CDR3 is built from 15 residues. J gave up 9 bases and V 5 bases, and 9 bases lay outside the gene matches. Per the germline V gene, CDR1 is MNHEY and CDR2 is SMNVEV (reference sequence). The CDR3 loop is CASSLTGGSGSPLHF. The CDR3 coding sequence is TGTGCCAGCAGTCTTACAGGGGGAAGCGGTTCACCCCTCCACTTT.

CDR3 DNA: TGTGCCAGCAGCGAGACAGGGATGTCCTACGAGCAGTACTTC. This codes for CASSETGMSYEQYF. The chain has TRBV6-1 and TRBJ2-7; 7 nucleotides align to TRBD1. CDR1 and CDR2 (germline): MNHNS, SASEGT. The V segment lost 6 bases and the J segment 1 base; nucleotides outside the gene matches: 6. This CDR3 contains 14 residues.

This sequence joins TRBV9 and TRBJ2-1; the match to TRBD1 covers 12 bases. V shed 4 bases and J 0 bases; nucleotides not matched to a gene: 8. The germline V gene encodes CDR1 SGDLS and CDR2 YYNGEE. CDR3 length: 18 residues. The chain's CDR3 is CASSHWDRGLSSYNEQFF. CDR3 nucleotide sequence: TGTGCCAGCAGCCATTGGGACAGGGGGCTTAGCTCCTACAATGAGCAGTTCTTC.

This rearrangement joins TRBV5-1 to TRBJ1-1; D not certain. There are 16 residues in the CDR3. Deletions cut 0 bases from V and 0 bases from J, with 12 bases between. The germline V gene has CDR1 SGHRS and CDR2 YFSETQ. The CDR3 spells CASSLGLGLMNTEAFF. The DNA for the CDR3 is TGCGCCAGCAGCTTGGGCCTTGGGTTAATGAACACTGAAGCTTTCTTT.

This clone has just one count. The J gene is TRBJ2-1, the V gene TRBV18; 8 positions agree with TRBD1. Germline V gives CDR1 KGHSH, CDR2 LQKENI. Trimming took 3 bases from V and 0 from J; bases not matched to a gene: 4. The CDR3 spans 16 residues. CDR3: CASSPDRGGSYNEQFF. The DNA of the CDR3 is TGTGCCAGCTCACCCGACAGGGGCGGCTCCTACAATGAGCAGTTCTTC.

The rearrangement joins TRBV19 to TRBJ1-2, with unresolved D. This CDR3 spans 13 amino acids. Germline-derived CDR1 and CDR2 are LNHDA and SQIVND (reference sequence). V shed 4 bases and J shed 6 bases, with 12 bases lying between them. The CDR3 DNA reads TGTGCCAGTAGTAGACGGGCTTGGGATGGCTACACCTTC. Translated: CASSRRAWDGYTF.

The chain couples TRBV9 to TRBJ1-2; 8 bases fit TRBD1. The CDR3 loop spans 13 amino acids. J was trimmed by 8 bases and V by 4 bases; bases with no gene match: 7. Germline loops: CDR1 SGDLS, CDR2 YYNGEE. CDR3 nucleotides: TGTGCCAGCAGCTGGGGACAGGATAGGGGCTACACCTTC. It specifies CASSWGQDRGYTF.

The V and J genes are TRBV28 and TRBJ2-7; the match to TRBD2 covers 11 bases. The CDR3 runs 14 residues. The ends lost 5 bases at V and 6 bases at J; junction bases unmatched: 6. CDR1 and CDR2 from the germline V gene are MDHEN and SYDVKM. CDR3 protein: CASSQLAGVGEQYF. CDR3 coding DNA: TGTGCCAGCAGTCAACTAGCGGGGGTAGGCGAGCAGTACTTC.

V usage is TRBV11-2 and J usage is TRBJ2-3; 13 bases agree with TRBD2. Germline CDR1 reads SGHAT; CDR2 reads FQNNGV. V trimming: 5 bases; J trimming: 6 bases; junction bases outside the gene matches: 5. The CDR3 extends over 15 amino acids. CDR3 residues: CASSPSGLAGDTQYF. The CDR3 nucleotides read TGTGCCAGCAGCCCTTCGGGACTAGCGGGGGATACGCAGTATTTT.

The genes are TRBV2 and TRBJ2-1; TRBD2 agrees at 8 bases. CDR1 SNHLY and CDR2 FYNNEI come from the germline V gene. This CDR3 is 17 amino acids long. V dropped 6 bases and J dropped 8; count of bases not matched to a gene: 18. The DNA of the CDR3 is TGTGCCAGCAGAGATACAGGTTTGGGCGAGCGGGAGCATGAGCAGTTCTTC. It encodes CASRDTGLGEREHEQFF.

A word on this clone: Other nucleotide sequences in the sample specify the same CDR3. This chain links TRBV11-2 with TRBJ2-3, with D possibly TRBD1 on 6 matching bases. CDR1 SGHAT and CDR2 FQNNGV come from the germline V gene. This CDR3 contains 15 residues. V lost 1 base and J 1 base, leaving 9 bases between the germline ends. Here the CDR3 reads CASSLGSGGTDTQYF. The CDR3 coding sequence is TGTGCCAGCAGCTTAGGTTCAGGGGGCACAGATACGCAGTATTTT. The whole variable domain, filled in from reference TRBV11-2 and TRBJ2-3, reads EAGVAQSPRYKIIEKRQSVAFWCNPISGHATLYWYQQILGQGPKLLIQFQNNGVVDDSQLPKDRFSAERLKGVDSTLKIQPAKLEDSAVYLCASSLGSGGTDTQYFGPGTRLTVL.

V and J are TRBV30 and TRBJ2-1; D unresolved. Germline V gene data show CDR1 as GTSNPN and CDR2 as SVGIG (reference sequence). This CDR3 is 12 amino acids long. Trimming cost V 4 bases and J 7 bases, with 11 bases left between them. CDR3 in DNA: TGTGCCTGGAAACCTCTTGGGAATGAGCAGTTCTTC. Translating it yields CAWKPLGNEQFF.

As to this clone: This specimen includes other DNA sequences encoding the same CDR3. In DNA, the CDR3 is TGTGCCTGGGGGCGGGGGACCGGGGAGCTGTTTTTT. Residues: CAWGRGTGELFF. J is TRBJ2-2 and V is TRBV30; TRBD2 agrees at 7 bases. With V trimmed by 5 bases and J by 5 bases, 2 bases remained unmatched. CDR1 is GTSNPN, CDR2 SVGIG, per germline (reference sequence). The length of the CDR3 is 12 residues.

The rearrangement joins TRBV7-9 to TRBJ1-2; D call uncertain. This CDR3 has 14 residues. Between the trimmed V and J ends, which lost 5 bases and 4 bases, there was a span of 14 bases. Germline values: CDR1 SEHNR, CDR2 FQNEAQ (reference sequence). The CDR3 loop reads CASSPSETSYGYTF. CDR3 in DNA: TGTGCCAGCAGCCCATCCGAAACGTCCTATGGCTACACCTTC.

Turning to this clone: At one boundary the junction diverges from the germline segment, which might be a read error. The chain uses TRBV7-7 and TRBJ2-7; no reliable D call. Per the germline V gene, CDR1 is SSHAT and CDR2 is FNYEAQ (reference sequence). The CDR3 has 13 amino acids. CDR3 loop: CASSPAGFYEQYF. In DNA, the CDR3 is TGTGCTAGCAGCCCCGCAGGCTTCTACGAGCAGTACTTC. The variable domain in full, completed from reference TRBV7-7 and TRBJ2-7, reads GAGVSQSPRYKVTKRGQDVTLRCDPISSHATLYWYQQALGQGPEFLTYFNYEAQPDKSGLPSDRFSAERPEGSISTLTIQRTEQRDSAMYRCASSPAGFYEQYFGPGTRLTVT.

On this clone itself: Other nucleotide sequences in the sample specify the same CDR3. This chain links TRBV7-9 with TRBJ2-3, with 8 bases aligning to TRBD2. V shed 0 bases, J shed 0 bases, and the junction held 2 bases outside the gene matches. Germline V gene sequence: CDR1 SEHNR, CDR2 FQNEAQ (reference sequence). The CDR3 spans 16 residues. CDR3 region: CASSLALAGSTDTQYF. The CDR3 coding sequence is TGTGCCAGCAGCTTAGCCCTAGCGGGTAGCACAGATACGCAGTATTTT.

This clone was picked up one time. The chain uses TRBV5-1 and TRBJ2-3; D uncertain. CDR1 SGHRS and CDR2 YFSETQ come from the germline V gene. Trimming removed 7 bases at V and 1 base at J, with 19 bases between. The CDR3 has 16 amino acids. The CDR3 DNA is TGCGCCAGCGGGCTAGTCTCCACCACAGGCACAGATACGCAGTATTTT. It encodes CASGLVSTTGTDTQYF.

In DNA form, the CDR3 reads TGCGCCAGCAGCCAAGATCGAACCACGGCCACCTACGAGCAGTACTTC. This translates into CASSQDRTTATYEQYF. The chain combines TRBV4-1 with TRBJ2-7; D unresolved. Trimming shortened V by 0 bases and J by 2 bases, and 14 bases separated the two germline ends. The CDR3 covers 16 residues. Germline V gives CDR1 MGHRA, CDR2 YSYEKL.

The chain uses TRBV6-4 and TRBJ1-1, with D hard to call. This CDR3 is 15 amino acids long. Germline loops: CDR1 MRHNA, CDR2 SNTAGT. Deletions cut 3 bases from V and 4 bases from J, with 15 bases between. The CDR3 bases are TGTGCCAGCAGTGAATCACCGGGGTTGGGCACTGAAGCTTTCTTT. This encodes CASSESPGLGTEAFF.

J is TRBJ1-6 and V is TRBV15; D possibly corresponds to TRBD1 (6 bases). Germline lookup yields CDR1 LNHNV and CDR2 YYDKDF (reference sequence). The CDR3 runs to 17 residues. V dropped 0 bases and J dropped 6 bases, with 15 bases sitting between them. CDR3 sequence (DNA): TGTGCCACCAGCAGAGAAGGGGGGGGGACCATTAATTCACCCCTCCACTTT. Protein product: CATSREGGGTINSPLHF.

This clone was recorded once. This same CDR3 is encoded by further DNA sequences in the sample. The J gene is TRBJ2-7, the V gene TRBV5-1; D gene unclear. V gave up 0 bases and J gave up 2 bases, with 9 bases separating them. Germline V gene data show CDR1 as SGHRS and CDR2 as YFSETQ. The CDR3 loop spans 14 amino acids. The CDR3 protein is CASSLGGLAYEQYF. For the CDR3, the DNA is TGCGCCAGCAGCTTGGGGGGATTAGCCTACGAGCAGTACTTC. The full variable domain, with the rest looked up from reference TRBV5-1 and TRBJ2-7, is KAGVTQTPRYLIKTRGQQVTLSCSPISGHRSVSWYQQTPGQGLQFLFEYFSETQRNKGNFPGRFSGRQFSNSRSEMNVSTLELGDSALYLCASSLGGLAYEQYFGPGTRLTVT.

The chain has TRBV6-1 and TRBJ2-7; TRBD1 might be the D (5 bases). The CDR3 runs 13 residues. V lost 2 bases to trimming and J lost 3 bases, with 8 bases between them. CDR1 and CDR2 (germline): MNHNS, SASEGT. CDR3 protein: CASSEWGGYEQYF. The CDR3 DNA follows: TGTGCCAGCAGTGAATGGGGCGGCTACGAGCAGTACTTC.

V and J are TRBV10-3 and TRBJ2-2, with TRBD1 matching over 8 bases. The CDR3 consists of 15 residues. V was clipped by 6 bases and J by 2 bases; unmatched bases: 5. CDR1 ENHRY and CDR2 SYGVKD come from the germline V gene. CDR3 protein: CAIRTDRENTGELFF. In DNA form, the CDR3 reads TGTGCCATCAGAACGGACAGGGAAAACACCGGGGAGCTGTTTTTT.

This clone was observed once. This chain joins TRBV27 and TRBJ1-5, with D possibly being TRBD1 (5 bases). Trimming left V 1 base short and J 2 bases short, with 9 bases between. The germline V gene encodes CDR1 MNHEY and CDR2 SMNVEV (reference sequence). The CDR3 is made up of 15 amino acids. The CDR3 region is CASSLWGTGNQPQHF. The CDR3 DNA follows: TGTGCCAGCAGTTTATGGGGGACCGGCAATCAGCCCCAGCATTTT.

Comments on this clone: The same CDR3 arises from other DNA sequences in this sample as well. DNA for the CDR3: TGTGCCAGCAGTTTCCGAGCTGGGGGGGATACGCAGTATTTT. This encodes CASSFRAGGDTQYF. The V and J genes are TRBV28 and TRBJ2-3, with a possible D match to TRBD2 (6 bases). Trimming cost V 3 bases and J 6 bases, with 13 bases left between them. This CDR3 is 14 amino acids long. The germline V gene encodes CDR1 MDHEN and CDR2 SYDVKM.

This clone occurred once. This sequence joins TRBV9 and TRBJ1-4; TRBD1 might be the D (6 bases). Germline V gene sequence: CDR1 SGDLS, CDR2 YYNGEE. V was shortened by 4 bases and J by 8 bases, with 12 bases between the two germline ends. The CDR3 is made up of 13 amino acids. The CDR3 bases are TGTGCCAGCAGCCCAGGGGATAGCGAAAAACTGTTTTTT. Translating gives CASSPGDSEKLFF.

The chain carries TRBV10-2 and TRBJ1-5; 12 positions agree with TRBD1. The CDR3 has 16 residues. The V gene's germline CDR1 is WSHSY and CDR2 SAAADI. Trimming at V came to 6 bases and at J to 4 bases, leaving 7 bases not matched to a gene. Written as DNA, the CDR3 is TGCGCCAGCAGCTCTCCGGGACAGGGGGCTAATCAGCCCCAGCATTTT. Translated, it gives CASSSPGQGANQPQHF.